This passage covers 8 T cell receptor beta chains from one sample sequenced in a study of blood T cell repertoires in COVID-19. TCRdb keeps only in-frame clones here, not all; method: immunoSEQ multiplex PCR. Among 150,000 to 200,000 clones listed, approximately 87% were seen once. The sample consisted of peripheral blood. All receptors derive from a man between 18 and 35 years old with active or convalescent COVID-19.

The V call is TRBV19, the J call TRBJ1-2; 8 bases fit TRBD1. The CDR3 contains 16 residues. In germline, CDR1 is LNHDA, CDR2 SQIVND (reference sequence). The V and J ends lost 3 bases and 8 bases, in that order; junction bases with no gene match: 14. This chain's CDR3 is CASSISGTGPLGGYTF. The DNA for the CDR3 is TGTGCCAGTAGTATCTCGGGGACAGGACCTCTCGGAGGCTACACCTTC.

The CDR3 bases are TGTGCCAGCAGCCAATCGGGGGGCAGCTATTCACCCCTCCACTTT. Its protein product is CASSQSGGSYSPLHF. V is TRBV14 and J is TRBJ1-6, with D possibly matching TRBD1 (6 bases). CDR1 SGHDN and CDR2 FVKESK come from the germline V gene. Deletions cut 2 bases from V and 8 bases from J, with 13 bases between. This CDR3 comprises 15 residues.

The chain uses TRBV6-5 and TRBJ1-6; tentative D call: TRBD1 (5 bases). V lost 6 bases and J 9 bases, leaving 15 bases between the germline ends. The CDR3 consists of 14 residues. CDR1 is MNHEY and CDR2 is SVGAGI in the germline V gene. The CDR3 reads CASRRGQGGSPLHF. DNA for the CDR3: TGTGCCAGCAGGAGAGGGCAGGGAGGTTCACCCCTCCACTTT.

CDR3 amino acids: CASSSHWGENYGYTF. The DNA for the CDR3 is TGTGCCAGCAGTTCCCACTGGGGGGAAAACTATGGCTACACCTTC. The V call is TRBV28, the J call TRBJ1-2; possible D gene TRBD1, 5 bases. CDR3 size: 15 residues. The germline gives CDR1 MDHEN, CDR2 SYDVKM. V lost 4 bases, J lost 2 bases, and 14 bases lay in between.

This chain connects TRBV7-9 to TRBJ2-5, with 7 bases lining up with TRBD1. Trimming removed 4 bases from V and 0 bases from J; junction bases left unmatched: 8. Germline CDR1 is SEHNR and CDR2 is FQNEAQ (reference sequence). The CDR3 sequence is 16 residues long. CDR3 DNA sequence: TGTGCCAGCAGCTCCTTTGGGACAGTGTACCAAGAGACCCAGTACTTC. Its protein is CASSSFGTVYQETQYF.

The chain combines TRBV5-1 with TRBJ2-2; tentatively, D is TRBD1 (5 bases). This CDR3 region has 16 residues. V was pared by 0 bases and J by 3 bases, with 12 bases between. Germline V CDR1 and CDR2: SGHRS, YFSETQ. In DNA, the CDR3 is TGCGCCAGCAGCTTGGAAGTAGGGGCGGACACCGGGGAGCTGTTTTTT. Residues: CASSLEVGADTGELFF.

The rearrangement uses TRBV14 and TRBJ2-7, with 9 bases lining up with TRBD1. The CDR3 has 16 amino acids. In germline, CDR1 is SGHDN, CDR2 FVKESK. The junction had 8 bases not matched to a gene; V was cut back by 3 bases and J by 2 bases. The CDR3 loop reads CASSHGAGTGPYEQYF. The CDR3 region has the DNA TGTGCCAGCAGCCACGGAGCCGGGACAGGGCCCTACGAGCAGTACTTC.

The CDR3 DNA reads as TGTGCCACCAGTGACCCGACTAGCGGGAGCTACAATGAGCAGTTCTTC. Translated, it gives CATSDPTSGSYNEQFF. The J gene is TRBJ2-1, the V gene TRBV24-1; TRBD2 matches 12 bases. From germline, CDR1 is KGHDR and CDR2 SFDVKD. The CDR3 loop spans 16 amino acids. Unmatched junction bases numbered 3, after V lost 4 bases and J lost 3 bases.